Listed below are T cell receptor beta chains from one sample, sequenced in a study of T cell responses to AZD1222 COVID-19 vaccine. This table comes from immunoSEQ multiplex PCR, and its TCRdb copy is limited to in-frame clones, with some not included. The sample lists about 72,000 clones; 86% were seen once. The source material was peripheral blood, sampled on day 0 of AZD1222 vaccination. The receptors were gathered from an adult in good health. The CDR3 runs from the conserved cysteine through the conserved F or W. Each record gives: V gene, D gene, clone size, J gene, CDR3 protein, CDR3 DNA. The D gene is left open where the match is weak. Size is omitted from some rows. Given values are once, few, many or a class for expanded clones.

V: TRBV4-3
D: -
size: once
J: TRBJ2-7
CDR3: CASSQDSAFLNEQYF
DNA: TGCGCCAGCAGCCAAGATTCGGCTTTCTTAAACGAGCAGTACTTC

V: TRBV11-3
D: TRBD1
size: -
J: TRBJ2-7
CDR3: CASSPGTGSSYEQYF
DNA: TGTGCCAGCAGCCCAGGGACAGGGAGCTCCTACGAGCAGTACTTC

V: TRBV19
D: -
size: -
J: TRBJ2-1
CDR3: CASTTQADSYNEQFF
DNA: TGTGCCAGTACTACCCAAGCGGACTCCTACAATGAGCAGTTCTTC

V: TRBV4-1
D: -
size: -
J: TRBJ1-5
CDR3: CASSQREGDYSNQPQHF
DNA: TGCGCCAGCAGCCAAAGGGAGGGGGATTATAGCAATCAGCCCCAGCATTTT

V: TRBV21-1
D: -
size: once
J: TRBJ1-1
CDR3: CASGGQGAPEAFF
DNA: TGTGCCAGCGGAGGACAGGGTGCCCCTGAAGCTTTCTTT

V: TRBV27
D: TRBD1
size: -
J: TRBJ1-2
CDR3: CASSFGPGQGAYGYTF
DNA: TGTGCCAGCAGTTTTGGTCCGGGACAGGGGGCGTATGGCTACACCTTC

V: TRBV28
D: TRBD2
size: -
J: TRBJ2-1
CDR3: CASSLGGSSYNEQFF
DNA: TGTGCCAGCAGTTTGGGGGGGAGCTCCTACAATGAGCAGTTCTTC

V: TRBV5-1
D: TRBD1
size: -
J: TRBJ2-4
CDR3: CASRWTGEGNIQYF
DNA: TGCGCCAGCAGATGGACAGGGGAAGGAAACATTCAGTACTTC

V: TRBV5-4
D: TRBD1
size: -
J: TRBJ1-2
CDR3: CASSLDRGPGGGYTF
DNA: TGTGCCAGCAGCTTGGACAGGGGGCCAGGTGGTGGCTACACCTTC

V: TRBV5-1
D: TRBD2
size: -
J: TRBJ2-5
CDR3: CASSLELAGGEETQYF
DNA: TGCGCCAGCAGCTTGGAACTAGCGGGAGGGGAGGAGACCCAGTACTTC

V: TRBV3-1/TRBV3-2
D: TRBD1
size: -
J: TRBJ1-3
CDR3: CASSQATGAGGNTIYF
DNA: TGTGCCAGCAGCCAAGCGACAGGGGCGGGTGGAAACACCATATATTTT

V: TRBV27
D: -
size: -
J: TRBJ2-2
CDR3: CAHGRREGGELFF
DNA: TGTGCACACGGGCGGAGGGAAGGCGGGGAGCTGTTTTTT

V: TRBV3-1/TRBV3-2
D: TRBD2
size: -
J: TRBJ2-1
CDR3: CASSQDYLGGGNEQFF
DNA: TGTGCCAGCAGCCAAGATTATTTGGGGGGGGGCAATGAGCAGTTCTTC

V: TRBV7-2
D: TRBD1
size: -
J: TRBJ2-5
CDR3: CASSSGQGAETQYF
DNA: TGTGCCAGCAGCTCCGGGCAGGGGGCAGAGACCCAGTACTTC

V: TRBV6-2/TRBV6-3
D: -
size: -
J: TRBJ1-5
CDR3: CASSPHGGDQPQHF
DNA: TGTGCCAGCAGCCCCCACGGAGGCGATCAGCCCCAGCATTTT

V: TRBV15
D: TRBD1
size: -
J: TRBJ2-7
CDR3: CATSRDYAGTGGHEQYF
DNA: TGTGCCACCAGCAGAGATTATGCCGGGACAGGGGGCCACGAGCAGTACTTC

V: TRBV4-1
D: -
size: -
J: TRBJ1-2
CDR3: CASSPTEGYGYGYTF
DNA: TGCGCCAGCAGCCCTACGGAGGGCTACGGCTATGGCTACACCTTC

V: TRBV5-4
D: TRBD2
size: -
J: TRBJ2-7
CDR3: CASSPGTSGGFYEQYF
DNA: TGTGCCAGCAGCCCAGGGACTAGCGGGGGATTCTACGAGCAGTACTTC

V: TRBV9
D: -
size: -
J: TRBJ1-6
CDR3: CASSASGSSYNSPLHF
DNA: TGTGCCAGCAGCGCCAGTGGGAGCTCCTATAATTCACCCCTCCACTTT

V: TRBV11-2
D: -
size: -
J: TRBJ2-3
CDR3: CASSLDYTFTDTQYF
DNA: TGTGCCAGCAGCTTAGACTATACTTTCACAGATACGCAGTATTTT

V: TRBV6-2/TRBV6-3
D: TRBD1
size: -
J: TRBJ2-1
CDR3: CASSYTGDIYNEQFF
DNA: TGTGCCAGCAGTTACACAGGGGATATATACAATGAGCAGTTCTTC

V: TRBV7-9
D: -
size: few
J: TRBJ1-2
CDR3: CASSLTGGDYGYTF
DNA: TGTGCCAGCAGCCTGACTGGGGGTGACTATGGCTACACCTTC

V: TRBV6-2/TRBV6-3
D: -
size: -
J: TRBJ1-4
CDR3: CASSYSRSGKLFF
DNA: TGTGCCAGCAGTTACTCTCGGTCAGGAAAACTGTTTTTT

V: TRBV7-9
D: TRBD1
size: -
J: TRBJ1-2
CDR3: CASGTAQREGYTF
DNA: TGTGCCAGTGGGACAGCCCAGCGCGAGGGCTACACCTTC

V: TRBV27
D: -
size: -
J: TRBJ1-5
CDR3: CASSLTGLGNQPQHF
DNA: TGTGCCAGCAGTCTTACAGGGCTTGGCAATCAGCCCCAGCATTTT

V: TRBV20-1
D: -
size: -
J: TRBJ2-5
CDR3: CSAPLGGTQYF
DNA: TGCAGTGCTCCCTTAGGCGGGACCCAGTACTTC

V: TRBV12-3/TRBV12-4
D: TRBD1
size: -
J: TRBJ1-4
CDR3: CASSWGQKEKLFF
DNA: TGTGCCAGCAGCTGGGGACAGAAAGAAAAACTGTTTTTT

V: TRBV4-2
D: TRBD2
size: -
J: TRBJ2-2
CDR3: CASSQGLAGAAGELFF
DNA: TGTGCCAGCAGCCAAGGACTAGCGGGAGCCGCCGGGGAGCTGTTTTTT

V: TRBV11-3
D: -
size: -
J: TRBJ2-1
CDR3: CASSLVSDRFSYNEQFF
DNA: TGTGCCAGCAGCTTAGTCTCCGACAGATTCTCCTACAATGAGCAGTTCTTC

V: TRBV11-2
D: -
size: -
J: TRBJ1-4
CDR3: CASSSTTSNEKLFF
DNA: TGTGCCAGCAGCTCGACAACGAGTAATGAAAAACTGTTTTTT

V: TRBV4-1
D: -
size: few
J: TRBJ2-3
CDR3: CASSQEGADTQYF
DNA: TGCGCCAGCAGCCAAGAGGGAGCAGATACGCAGTATTTT

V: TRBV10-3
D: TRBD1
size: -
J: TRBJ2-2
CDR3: CAIGTGVDTGELFF
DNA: TGTGCCATAGGGACAGGGGTTGACACCGGGGAGCTGTTTTTT

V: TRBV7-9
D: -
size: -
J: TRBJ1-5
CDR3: CASSLRDQPQHF
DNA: TGTGCCAGCAGCTTGAGGGATCAGCCCCAGCATTTT

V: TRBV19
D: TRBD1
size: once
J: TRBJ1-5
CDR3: CASSIGRQGGNQPQHF
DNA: TGTGCCAGTAGTATTGGTCGGCAGGGGGGCAATCAGCCCCAGCATTTT

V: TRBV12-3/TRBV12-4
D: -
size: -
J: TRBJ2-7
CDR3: CASSLPYSYEQYF
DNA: TGTGCCAGCAGTTTACCCTATTCCTACGAGCAGTACTTC

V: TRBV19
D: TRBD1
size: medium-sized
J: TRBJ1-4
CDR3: CASGDSNEKLFF
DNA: TGTGCCAGTGGGGACAGTAATGAAAAACTGTTTTTT

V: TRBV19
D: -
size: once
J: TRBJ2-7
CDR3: CASSIVPGPEQYF
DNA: TGTGCCAGTAGTATAGTACCAGGGCCCGAGCAGTACTTC

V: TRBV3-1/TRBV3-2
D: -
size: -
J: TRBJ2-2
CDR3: CASSPPVELVGGELFF
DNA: TGTGCCAGCAGCCCCCCTGTTGAGCTCGTTGGCGGGGAGCTGTTTTTT

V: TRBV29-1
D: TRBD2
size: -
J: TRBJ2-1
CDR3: CSVITGLAINEQFF
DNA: TGCAGCGTAATAACGGGACTAGCGATCAATGAGCAGTTCTTC

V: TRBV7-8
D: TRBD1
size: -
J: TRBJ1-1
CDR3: CASSRQGVMNTEAFF
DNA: TGTGCCAGCAGCCGTCAGGGGGTTATGAACACTGAAGCTTTCTTT

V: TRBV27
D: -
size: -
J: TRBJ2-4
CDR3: CASSLGWSVLAKNIQYF
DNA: TGTGCCAGCAGTTTAGGTTGGTCCGTCTTAGCCAAAAACATTCAGTACTTC

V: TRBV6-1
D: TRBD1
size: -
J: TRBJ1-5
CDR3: CASSEMTGYQPQHF
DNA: TGTGCCAGCAGTGAAATGACAGGGTATCAGCCCCAGCATTTT